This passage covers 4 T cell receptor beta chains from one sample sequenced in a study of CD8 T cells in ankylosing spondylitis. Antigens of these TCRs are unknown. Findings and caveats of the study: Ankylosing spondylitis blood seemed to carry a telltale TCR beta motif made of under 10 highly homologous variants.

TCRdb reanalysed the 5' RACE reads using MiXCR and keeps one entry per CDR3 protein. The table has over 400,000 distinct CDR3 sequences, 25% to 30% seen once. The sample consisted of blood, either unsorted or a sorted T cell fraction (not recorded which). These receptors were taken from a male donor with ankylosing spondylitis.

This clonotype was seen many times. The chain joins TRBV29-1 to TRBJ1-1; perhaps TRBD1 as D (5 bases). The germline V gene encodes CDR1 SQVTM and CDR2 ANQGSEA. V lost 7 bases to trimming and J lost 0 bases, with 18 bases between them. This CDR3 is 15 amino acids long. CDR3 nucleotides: TGCAGCGGCTCCGGGGGATGGGGAATGAACACTGAAGCTTTCTTT. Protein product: CSGSGGWGMNTEAFF.

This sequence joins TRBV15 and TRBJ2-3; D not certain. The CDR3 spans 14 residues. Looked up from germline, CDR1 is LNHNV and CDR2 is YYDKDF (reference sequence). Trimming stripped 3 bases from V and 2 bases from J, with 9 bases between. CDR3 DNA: TGTGCCACCAGCAGTGGGTCCCCCACAGATACGCAGTATTTT. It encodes CATSSGSPTDTQYF.

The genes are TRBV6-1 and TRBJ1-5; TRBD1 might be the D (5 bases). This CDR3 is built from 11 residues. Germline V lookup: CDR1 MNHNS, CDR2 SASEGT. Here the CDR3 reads CPGSSNQPQHF. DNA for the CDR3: TGTCCAGGGTCATCCAATCAGCCCCAGCATTTT.

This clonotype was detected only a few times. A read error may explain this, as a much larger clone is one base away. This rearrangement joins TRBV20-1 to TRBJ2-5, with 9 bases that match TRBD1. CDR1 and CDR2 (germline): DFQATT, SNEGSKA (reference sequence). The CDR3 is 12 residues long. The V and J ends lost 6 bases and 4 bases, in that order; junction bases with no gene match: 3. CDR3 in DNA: TGCAGTGCCACAGGGGGCCTAGAGACCCAGTACTTC. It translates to CSATGGLETQYF.